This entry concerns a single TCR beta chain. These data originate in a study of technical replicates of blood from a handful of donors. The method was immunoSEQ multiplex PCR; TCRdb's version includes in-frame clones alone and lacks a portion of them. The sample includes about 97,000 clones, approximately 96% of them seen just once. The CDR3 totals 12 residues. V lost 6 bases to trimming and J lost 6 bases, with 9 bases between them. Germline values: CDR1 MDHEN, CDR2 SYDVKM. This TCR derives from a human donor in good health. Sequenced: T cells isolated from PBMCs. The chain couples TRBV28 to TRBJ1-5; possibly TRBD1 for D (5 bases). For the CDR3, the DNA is TGTGCCAGCAGGGACACGGGTCAGCCCCAGCATTTT. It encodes CASRDTGQPQHF. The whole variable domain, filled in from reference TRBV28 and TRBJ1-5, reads DVKVTQSSRYLVKRTGEKVFLECVQDMDHENMFWYRQDPGLGLRLIYFSYDVKMKEKGDIPEGYSVSREKKERFSLILESASTNQTSMYLCASRDTGQPQHFGDGTRLSIL.